These T cell receptor beta chains were read from a single sample in a study of cytomegalovirus exposure and HLA in healthy donors. The data were produced by immunoSEQ multiplex PCR, yet TCRdb's version contains in-frame clones alone and is incomplete. Of 60,000 to 80,000 clones in the sample, around four fifths were seen once. Input material: PBMCs. The receptors here all came from a girl aged 10-17 years in good health and CMV-seropositive. CDR3s include the opening cysteine and the closing phenylalanine or tryptophan. D genes are given only for firm matches. The listing skips clone size in some rows; elsewhere it reads once, few, many or a size class.

v_call: TRBV5-4; clone_size: NA; d_call: NA; j_call: TRBJ2-2; cdr3_nt: TGTGCCAGCAGCGCTCGACTGGAAACCGGGGAGCTGTTTTTT; cdr3_aa: CASSARLETGELFF
v_call: TRBV7-8; clone_size: NA; d_call: NA; j_call: TRBJ1-5; cdr3_nt: TGTGCCAGCAGCTTAGAATACAGGCTTAGCAATCAGCCCCAGCATTTT; cdr3_aa: CASSLEYRLSNQPQHF
v_call: TRBV10-3; clone_size: few; d_call: NA; j_call: TRBJ1-1; cdr3_nt: TGTGCCATCAGTGAAGGGGACACTGAAGCTTTCTTT; cdr3_aa: CAISEGDTEAFF
v_call: TRBV10-3; clone_size: few; d_call: NA; j_call: TRBJ2-7; cdr3_nt: TGTGCCATCAGTGACGGGAGCTACGAGCAGTACTTC; cdr3_aa: CAISDGSYEQYF
v_call: TRBV28; clone_size: NA; d_call: TRBD2; j_call: TRBJ2-5; cdr3_nt: TGTGCCAGCAGTAGTGGGGCGGGGGACGGGACCCAGTACTTC; cdr3_aa: CASSSGAGDGTQYF
v_call: TRBV5-1; clone_size: few; d_call: TRBD1; j_call: TRBJ1-5; cdr3_nt: TGCGCCAGCAGCCCACAGACAGGGATCGGTCAGCCCCAGCATTTT; cdr3_aa: CASSPQTGIGQPQHF
v_call: TRBV15; clone_size: NA; d_call: TRBD2; j_call: TRBJ2-7; cdr3_nt: TGTGCCACCAGTAGCGGGAGATCTCGCGAGCAGTACTTC; cdr3_aa: CATSSGRSREQYF
v_call: TRBV5-6; clone_size: NA; d_call: TRBD1; j_call: TRBJ2-2; cdr3_nt: TGTGCCAGCAGCTCCCTAACAGGGGCCGCGGGCGGGGAGCTGTTTTTT; cdr3_aa: CASSSLTGAAGGELFF
v_call: TRBV9; clone_size: NA; d_call: NA; j_call: TRBJ2-2; cdr3_nt: TGTGCCAGCGGAGGACTACCCACCGGGGAGCTGTTTTTT; cdr3_aa: CASGGLPTGELFF
v_call: TRBV4-2; clone_size: NA; d_call: NA; j_call: TRBJ1-1; cdr3_nt: TGTGCCAGCAGCCAAGAGCCAGAGGGCGCTTTCTTT; cdr3_aa: CASSQEPEGAFF
v_call: TRBV28; clone_size: NA; d_call: TRBD1; j_call: TRBJ2-7; cdr3_nt: TGTGCCAGCAGCCAAAGGCCTAAGACAGGGCGTTACGAGCAGTACTTC; cdr3_aa: CASSQRPKTGRYEQYF
v_call: TRBV9; clone_size: NA; d_call: TRBD1; j_call: TRBJ2-3; cdr3_nt: TGTGCCAGCAGCCGACGATCAACAGGGGGTGGCACAGATACGCAGTATTTT; cdr3_aa: CASSRRSTGGGTDTQYF
v_call: TRBV7-2; clone_size: NA; d_call: TRBD2; j_call: TRBJ2-7; cdr3_nt: TGTGCCAGCAGCTTAGTCGGGGGGGCGGGAGCGGGTCTATACGAGCAGTACTTC; cdr3_aa: CASSLVGGAGAGLYEQYF
v_call: TRBV28; clone_size: NA; d_call: NA; j_call: TRBJ2-5; cdr3_nt: TGTGCCAGCAGGGGCCGCGACACATTCCCGAAAGAGACCCAGTACTTC; cdr3_aa: CASRGRDTFPKETQYF
v_call: TRBV2; clone_size: NA; d_call: TRBD2; j_call: TRBJ2-2; cdr3_nt: TGTGCCAGCTGGCGAGGTAGCGGGGACACCGGGGAGCTGTTTTTT; cdr3_aa: CASWRGSGDTGELFF
v_call: TRBV30; clone_size: once; d_call: NA; j_call: TRBJ2-7; cdr3_nt: TGTGCCTGGAGGGACAGCTACGAGCAGTACTTC; cdr3_aa: CAWRDSYEQYF
v_call: TRBV5-1; clone_size: NA; d_call: TRBD1; j_call: TRBJ2-5; cdr3_nt: TGCGCCAGCAGCTCAGGGGGCGCATGGGAGACCCAGTACTTC; cdr3_aa: CASSSGGAWETQYF
v_call: TRBV11-2; clone_size: NA; d_call: NA; j_call: TRBJ1-1; cdr3_nt: TGTGCCAGCAGCTTAATTTCAGGGGAGAACACTGAAGCTTTCTTT; cdr3_aa: CASSLISGENTEAFF
v_call: TRBV14; clone_size: NA; d_call: NA; j_call: TRBJ2-3; cdr3_nt: TGTGCCAGCAGCCCAAAAGGGGTTACGCAGTATTTT; cdr3_aa: CASSPKGVTQYF
v_call: TRBV30; clone_size: NA; d_call: NA; j_call: TRBJ1-5; cdr3_nt: TGTGCCTGGAGCACCCGTAGGGGCTATCAGCCCCAGCATTTT; cdr3_aa: CAWSTRRGYQPQHF
v_call: TRBV4-3; clone_size: NA; d_call: NA; j_call: TRBJ2-3; cdr3_nt: TGCGCCAGCAGCCAAGTGGCCGCCGATACGCAGTATTTT; cdr3_aa: CASSQVAADTQYF
v_call: TRBV13; clone_size: NA; d_call: TRBD2; j_call: TRBJ2-7; cdr3_nt: TGTGCCAGCAGCTTCGGCGGGACTAACTACGAGCAGTACTTC; cdr3_aa: CASSFGGTNYEQYF
v_call: TRBV11-3; clone_size: NA; d_call: TRBD1; j_call: TRBJ2-1; cdr3_nt: TGTGCCAGCAGCTTAGGGACAGGGGGATTCAATGAGCAGTTCTTC; cdr3_aa: CASSLGTGGFNEQFF
v_call: TRBV9; clone_size: NA; d_call: NA; j_call: TRBJ1-1; cdr3_nt: TGTGCCAGCAGCGTTCGGGTTAACACTGAAGCTTTCTTT; cdr3_aa: CASSVRVNTEAFF
v_call: TRBV5-1; clone_size: NA; d_call: NA; j_call: TRBJ2-5; cdr3_nt: TGCGCCAGCAGCTTCGGTGAGACCCAGTACTTC; cdr3_aa: CASSFGETQYF
v_call: TRBV28; clone_size: NA; d_call: NA; j_call: TRBJ2-3; cdr3_nt: TGTGCCACCCTTTCACCAGGGTCGAGCACAGATACGCAGTATTTT; cdr3_aa: CATLSPGSSTDTQYF
v_call: TRBV4-1; clone_size: NA; d_call: TRBD1; j_call: TRBJ2-5; cdr3_nt: TGCGCCAGCAGCCACCAACAGGGGACCAGCAGCTTTGAGCAGTACTTC; cdr3_aa: CASSHQQGTSSFEQYF
v_call: TRBV9; clone_size: NA; d_call: NA; j_call: TRBJ2-2; cdr3_nt: TGTGCCAGCAGCGTTCTTACCGGGGAGCTGTTTTTT; cdr3_aa: CASSVLTGELFF
v_call: TRBV28; clone_size: NA; d_call: NA; j_call: TRBJ1-1; cdr3_nt: TGTGCCAGCAGTTCCCCAGGTCCCCCTGAAGCTTTCTTT; cdr3_aa: CASSSPGPPEAFF
v_call: TRBV29-1; clone_size: NA; d_call: NA; j_call: TRBJ2-7; cdr3_nt: TGCAGCGTTGCCCACAGCCGGGGATTGGACTTC; cdr3_aa: CSVAHSRGLDF
v_call: TRBV21-1; clone_size: NA; d_call: NA; j_call: TRBJ2-7; cdr3_nt: TGTGCCAGCAGCAAAGCGGGTAGCAGACGCTACGAGCAGTACTTC; cdr3_aa: CASSKAGSRRYEQYF
v_call: TRBV28; clone_size: NA; d_call: TRBD1; j_call: TRBJ2-7; cdr3_nt: TGTGCCAGCAGTCCCTGGAGGACAGGGTCCTACGAGCAGTACTTC; cdr3_aa: CASSPWRTGSYEQYF
v_call: TRBV27; clone_size: NA; d_call: TRBD1; j_call: TRBJ1-1; cdr3_nt: TGTGCCAGCGGGGAACAGGGGGATACTGAAGCTTTCTTT; cdr3_aa: CASGEQGDTEAFF
v_call: TRBV30; clone_size: once; d_call: NA; j_call: TRBJ1-2; cdr3_nt: TGTGCCTGGGCCCGGCAGGGGAAGGGCTACACCTTC; cdr3_aa: CAWARQGKGYTF
v_call: TRBV4-3; clone_size: NA; d_call: NA; j_call: TRBJ2-7; cdr3_nt: TGCGCCAGCAGCCCTGGAGACTCCTACGAGCAGTACTTC; cdr3_aa: CASSPGDSYEQYF
v_call: TRBV6-1; clone_size: NA; d_call: TRBD1; j_call: TRBJ1-3; cdr3_nt: TGTGCCAGTCGACAGGGCGCCGGAAACACCATATATTTT; cdr3_aa: CASRQGAGNTIYF
v_call: TRBV5-1; clone_size: NA; d_call: TRBD1; j_call: TRBJ2-7; cdr3_nt: TGCGCCAGCAGCCCTACAGGGGACGAGCAGTACTTC; cdr3_aa: CASSPTGDEQYF
v_call: TRBV11-2; clone_size: few; d_call: NA; j_call: TRBJ2-2; cdr3_nt: TGTGCCAGCAGCTTAGATCACATCTCCTGGAGCACCGGGGAGCTGTTTTTT; cdr3_aa: CASSLDHISWSTGELFF
v_call: TRBV29-1; clone_size: NA; d_call: TRBD1; j_call: TRBJ2-1; cdr3_nt: TGCAGCGGTACAGGGGCGACACTAAGCTCCTACAATGAGCAGTTCTTC; cdr3_aa: CSGTGATLSSYNEQFF
v_call: TRBV4-2; clone_size: NA; d_call: TRBD1; j_call: TRBJ1-5; cdr3_nt: TGTGCCAGCAGCCAAGAAAACGGACAGGGGTCGCAGCCCCAGCATTTT; cdr3_aa: CASSQENGQGSQPQHF
v_call: TRBV6-5; clone_size: once; d_call: NA; j_call: TRBJ1-2; cdr3_nt: TGTGCCAGCAGTTACTCCATAGGGGGTTATGGCTACACCTTC; cdr3_aa: CASSYSIGGYGYTF
v_call: TRBV28; clone_size: NA; d_call: NA; j_call: TRBJ1-1; cdr3_nt: TGTGCCAGCAGTCAGGTTAACACTGAAGCTTTCTTT; cdr3_aa: CASSQVNTEAFF
v_call: TRBV15; clone_size: NA; d_call: NA; j_call: TRBJ2-6; cdr3_nt: TGTGCCACCAGCGGGCGGACAGTTGGGGCCAACGTCCTGACTTTC; cdr3_aa: CATSGRTVGANVLTF
v_call: TRBV27; clone_size: NA; d_call: NA; j_call: TRBJ1-2; cdr3_nt: TGTGCCAGCAGTTTTGCCCCGAGGCAGGGAGGCTACACCTTC; cdr3_aa: CASSFAPRQGGYTF
v_call: TRBV30; clone_size: NA; d_call: TRBD1; j_call: TRBJ1-1; cdr3_nt: TGTGCCTGGGAGACAGGGGGACCTGAAGCTTTCTTT; cdr3_aa: CAWETGGPEAFF
v_call: TRBV6-5; clone_size: NA; d_call: NA; j_call: TRBJ2-3; cdr3_nt: TGTGCCAGCAGTTACAATAGGGGGGGCGGTACGCAGTATTTT; cdr3_aa: CASSYNRGGGTQYF
v_call: TRBV14; clone_size: NA; d_call: TRBD1; j_call: TRBJ2-3; cdr3_nt: TGTGCCAGCAGGCCTCACTCCCAGGGGGCTGCTACGCAGTATTTT; cdr3_aa: CASRPHSQGAATQYF
v_call: TRBV5-1; clone_size: NA; d_call: NA; j_call: TRBJ1-1; cdr3_nt: TGCGCCAGCAGCGTTTTGGGGGGGCTGGGGGCTGAAGCTTTCTTT; cdr3_aa: CASSVLGGLGAEAFF
v_call: TRBV5-6; clone_size: NA; d_call: NA; j_call: TRBJ1-2; cdr3_nt: TGTGCCAGCAGCTTACGGAGACCTAACTATGGCTACACCTTC; cdr3_aa: CASSLRRPNYGYTF
v_call: TRBV11-2; clone_size: NA; d_call: NA; j_call: TRBJ1-5; cdr3_nt: TGTGCCAGCAGCTCGGACTACAGGCAGCCCCAGCATTTT; cdr3_aa: CASSSDYRQPQHF
v_call: TRBV6-6; clone_size: NA; d_call: TRBD1; j_call: TRBJ1-6; cdr3_nt: TGTGCCAGCAGTACAGGACAGGGTCGGTCACCCCTCCACTTT; cdr3_aa: CASSTGQGRSPLHF
v_call: TRBV29-1; clone_size: NA; d_call: TRBD1; j_call: TRBJ1-2; cdr3_nt: TGCAGCGTTGAAGAGGACAGGGGGTTGGATGGCTACACCTTC; cdr3_aa: CSVEEDRGLDGYTF
v_call: TRBV7-2; clone_size: NA; d_call: NA; j_call: TRBJ2-5; cdr3_nt: TGTGCCAGCAGCTTAGTGTCAGGGTTCCGGGAGACCCAGTACTTC; cdr3_aa: CASSLVSGFRETQYF
v_call: TRBV9; clone_size: NA; d_call: TRBD2; j_call: TRBJ2-5; cdr3_nt: TGTGCCAGCAGCGCTAGCGGGACACGCCTTCACGAGACCCAGTACTTC; cdr3_aa: CASSASGTRLHETQYF
v_call: TRBV27; clone_size: NA; d_call: NA; j_call: TRBJ2-7; cdr3_nt: TGTGCCAGCAGTTTTCACTACTCCTACGAGCAGTACTTC; cdr3_aa: CASSFHYSYEQYF